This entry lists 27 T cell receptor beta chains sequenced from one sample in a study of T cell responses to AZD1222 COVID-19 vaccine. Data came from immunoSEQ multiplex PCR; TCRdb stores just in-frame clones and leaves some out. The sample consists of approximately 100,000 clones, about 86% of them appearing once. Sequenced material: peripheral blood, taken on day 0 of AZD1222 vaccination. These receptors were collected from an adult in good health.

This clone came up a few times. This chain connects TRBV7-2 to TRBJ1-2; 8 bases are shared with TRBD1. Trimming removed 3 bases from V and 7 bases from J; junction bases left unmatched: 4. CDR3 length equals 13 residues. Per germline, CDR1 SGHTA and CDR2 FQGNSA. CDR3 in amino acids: CASSFRQGSGYTF. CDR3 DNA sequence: TGTGCCAGCAGCTTTCGACAGGGGAGTGGCTACACCTTC.

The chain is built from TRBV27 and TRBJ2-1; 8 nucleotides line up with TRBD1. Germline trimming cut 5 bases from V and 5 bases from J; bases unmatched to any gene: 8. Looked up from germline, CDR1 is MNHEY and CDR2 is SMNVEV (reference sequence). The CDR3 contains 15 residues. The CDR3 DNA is TGTGCCAGCAGTCTTCGACAGGGGTTCCACAATGAGCAGTTCTTC. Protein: CASSLRQGFHNEQFF.

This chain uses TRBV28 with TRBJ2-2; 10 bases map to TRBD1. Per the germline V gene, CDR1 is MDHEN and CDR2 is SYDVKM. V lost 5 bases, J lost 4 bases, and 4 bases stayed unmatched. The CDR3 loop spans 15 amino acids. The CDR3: CASSGTGEITGELFF. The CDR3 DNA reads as TGTGCCAGCAGTGGGACAGGGGAAATCACCGGGGAGCTGTTTTTT.

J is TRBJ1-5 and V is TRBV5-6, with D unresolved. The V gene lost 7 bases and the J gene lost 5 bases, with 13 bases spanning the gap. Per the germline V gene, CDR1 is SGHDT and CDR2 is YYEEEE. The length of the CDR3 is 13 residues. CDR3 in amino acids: CASSLQADQPQHF. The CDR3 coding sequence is TGTGCCAGCTCCCTCCAGGCGGATCAGCCCCAGCATTTT.

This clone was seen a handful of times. The CDR3: CASNGRSVEENTEAFF. DNA of the CDR3: TGTGCCAGCAACGGGCGGTCGGTCGAGGAGAACACTGAAGCTTTCTTT. This chain uses TRBV5-4 with TRBJ1-1; D not resolved. Trimming shortened V by 6 bases and J by 1 base, and 19 bases separated the two germline ends. The CDR3 is 16 amino acids. Per germline, CDR1 SGHNT and CDR2 YYREEE (reference sequence). Full variable domain (outside the CDR3, taken from reference TRBV5-4 and TRBJ1-1): ETGVTQSPTHLIKTRGQQVTLRCSSQSGHNTVSWYQQALGQGPQFIFQYYREEENGRGNFPPRFSGLQFPNYSSELNVNALELDDSALYLCASNGRSVEENTEAFFGQGTRLTVV.

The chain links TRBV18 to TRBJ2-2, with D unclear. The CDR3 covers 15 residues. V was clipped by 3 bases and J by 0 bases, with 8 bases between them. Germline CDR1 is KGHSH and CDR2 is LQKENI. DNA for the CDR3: TGTGCCAGCTCACCGGGAAACACGAACACCGGGGAGCTGTTTTTT. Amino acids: CASSPGNTNTGELFF.

CDR3 loop: CASSLDKYYGYTF. The CDR3, as DNA: TGTGCCAGCAGCTTGGACAAGTACTATGGCTACACCTTC. V usage is TRBV5-4 and J usage is TRBJ1-2, with D hard to call. The V end was cut by 0 bases, the J end by 3 bases, with 6 bases between. This CDR3 is 13 amino acids long. Germline V gene sequence: CDR1 SGHNT, CDR2 YYREEE (reference sequence).

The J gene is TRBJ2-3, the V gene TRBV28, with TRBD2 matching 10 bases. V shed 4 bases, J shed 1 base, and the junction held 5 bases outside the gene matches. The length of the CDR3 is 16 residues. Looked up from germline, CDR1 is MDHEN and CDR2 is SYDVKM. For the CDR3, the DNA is TGTGCCAGCAGTTCCGACACTAGCGGGGGCACAGATACGCAGTATTTT. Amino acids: CASSSDTSGGTDTQYF.

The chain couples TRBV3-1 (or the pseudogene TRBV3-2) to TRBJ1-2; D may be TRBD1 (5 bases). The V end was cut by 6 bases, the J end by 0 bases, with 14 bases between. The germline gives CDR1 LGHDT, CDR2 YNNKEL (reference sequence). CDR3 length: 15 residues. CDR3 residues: CASSPRQGANYGYTF. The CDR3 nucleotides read TGTGCCAGCAGTCCCCGCCAGGGCGCTAACTATGGCTACACCTTC.

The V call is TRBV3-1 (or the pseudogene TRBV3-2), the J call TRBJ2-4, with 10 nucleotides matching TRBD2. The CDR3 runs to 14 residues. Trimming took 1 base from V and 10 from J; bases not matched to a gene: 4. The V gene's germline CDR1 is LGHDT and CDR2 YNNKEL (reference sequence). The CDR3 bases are TGTGCCAGCAGCCAAGGGGCTAGCGGGGGTATTCAGTACTTC. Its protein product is CASSQGASGGIQYF.

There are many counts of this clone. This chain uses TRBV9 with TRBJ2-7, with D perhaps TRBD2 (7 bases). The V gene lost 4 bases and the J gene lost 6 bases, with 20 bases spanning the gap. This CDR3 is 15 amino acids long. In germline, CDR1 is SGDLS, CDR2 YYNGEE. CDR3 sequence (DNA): TGTGCCAGCAGCCGGGGGGCAGGGAGGTCGAGCGAGCAGTACTTC. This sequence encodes CASSRGAGRSSEQYF. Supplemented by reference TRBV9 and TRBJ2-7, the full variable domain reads DSGVTQTPKHLITATGQRVTLRCSPRSGDLSVYWYQQSLDQGLQFLIQYYNGEERAKGNILERFSAQQFPDLHSELNLSSLELGDSALYFCASSRGAGRSSEQYFGPGTRLTVT.

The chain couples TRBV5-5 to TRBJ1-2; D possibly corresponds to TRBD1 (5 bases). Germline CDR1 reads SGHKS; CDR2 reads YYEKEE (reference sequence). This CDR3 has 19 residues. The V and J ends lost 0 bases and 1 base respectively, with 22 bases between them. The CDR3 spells CASSLAGGSSVVNNYGYTF. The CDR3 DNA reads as TGTGCCAGCAGCTTGGCCGGGGGGTCGTCCGTGGTAAATAACTATGGCTACACCTTC.

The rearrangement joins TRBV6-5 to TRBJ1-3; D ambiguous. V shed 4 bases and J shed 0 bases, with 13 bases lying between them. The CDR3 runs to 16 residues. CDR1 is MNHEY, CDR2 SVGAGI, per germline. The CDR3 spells CASSSPEGFSGNTIYF. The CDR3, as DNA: TGTGCCAGCAGTTCCCCCGAAGGGTTCTCTGGAAACACCATATATTTT.

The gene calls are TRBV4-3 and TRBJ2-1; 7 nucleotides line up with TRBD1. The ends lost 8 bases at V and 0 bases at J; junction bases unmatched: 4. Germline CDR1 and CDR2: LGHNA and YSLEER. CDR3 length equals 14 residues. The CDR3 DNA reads TGCGCCAGCCAGGGGGATCGCTCCTACAATGAGCAGTTCTTC. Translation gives CASQGDRSYNEQFF.

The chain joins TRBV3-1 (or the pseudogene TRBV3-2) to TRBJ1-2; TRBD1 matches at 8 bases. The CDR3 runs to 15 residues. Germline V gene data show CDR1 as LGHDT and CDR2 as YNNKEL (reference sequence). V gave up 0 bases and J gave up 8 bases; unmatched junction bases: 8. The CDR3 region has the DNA TGTGCCAGCAGCCAAGATAGCTGGACAGGGCTGGGCTACACCTTC. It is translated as CASSQDSWTGLGYTF.

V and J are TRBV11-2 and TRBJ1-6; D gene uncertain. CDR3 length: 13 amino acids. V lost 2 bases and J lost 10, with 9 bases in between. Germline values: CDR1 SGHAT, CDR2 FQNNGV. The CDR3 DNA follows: TGTGCCAGCAGCTTATGGGTACAATCACCCCTCCACTTT. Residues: CASSLWVQSPLHF.

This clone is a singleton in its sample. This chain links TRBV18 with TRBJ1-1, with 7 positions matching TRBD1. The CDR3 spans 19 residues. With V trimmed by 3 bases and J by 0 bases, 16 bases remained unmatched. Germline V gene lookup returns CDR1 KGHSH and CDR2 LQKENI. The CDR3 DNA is TGTGCCAGCTCACCTCGGACAGGCCTGGCCAGAGTACTGAACACTGAAGCTTTCTTT. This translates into CASSPRTGLARVLNTEAFF.

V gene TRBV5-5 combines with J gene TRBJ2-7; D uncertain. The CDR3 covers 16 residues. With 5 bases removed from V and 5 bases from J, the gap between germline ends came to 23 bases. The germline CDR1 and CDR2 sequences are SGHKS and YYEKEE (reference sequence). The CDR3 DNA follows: TGTGCCAGCAGTTTTTTCCCACGGGCAGGTCGGGACGAGCAGTACTTC. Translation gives CASSFFPRAGRDEQYF.

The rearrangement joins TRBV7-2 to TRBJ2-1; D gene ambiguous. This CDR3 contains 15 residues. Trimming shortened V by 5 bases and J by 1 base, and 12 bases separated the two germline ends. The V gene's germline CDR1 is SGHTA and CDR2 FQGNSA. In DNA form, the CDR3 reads TGTGCCAGCAGCCTTTTAGTAGGTTCCTACAATGAGCAGTTCTTC. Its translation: CASSLLVGSYNEQFF.

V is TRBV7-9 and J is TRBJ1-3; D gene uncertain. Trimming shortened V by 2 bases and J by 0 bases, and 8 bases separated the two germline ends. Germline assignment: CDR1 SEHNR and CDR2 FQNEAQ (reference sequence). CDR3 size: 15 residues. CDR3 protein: CASSLRVNSGNTIYF. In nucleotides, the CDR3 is TGTGCCAGCAGCTTAAGGGTAAACTCTGGAAACACCATATATTTT.

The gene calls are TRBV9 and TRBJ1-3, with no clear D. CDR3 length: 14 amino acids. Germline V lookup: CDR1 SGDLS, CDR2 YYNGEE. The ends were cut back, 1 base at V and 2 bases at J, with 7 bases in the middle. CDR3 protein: CASSVMATGNTIYF. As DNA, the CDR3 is TGTGCCAGCAGCGTAATGGCAACTGGAAACACCATATATTTT. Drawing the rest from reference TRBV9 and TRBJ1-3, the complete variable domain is DSGVTQTPKHLITATGQRVTLRCSPRSGDLSVYWYQQSLDQGLQFLIQYYNGEERAKGNILERFSAQQFPDLHSELNLSSLELGDSALYFCASSVMATGNTIYFGEGSWLTVV.

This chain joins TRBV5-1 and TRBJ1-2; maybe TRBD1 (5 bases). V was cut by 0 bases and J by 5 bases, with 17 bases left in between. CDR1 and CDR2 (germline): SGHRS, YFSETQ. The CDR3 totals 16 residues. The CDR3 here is CASSLGQPTRGYGYTF. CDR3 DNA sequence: TGCGCCAGCAGCTTGGGTCAGCCGACAAGGGGTTATGGCTACACCTTC.

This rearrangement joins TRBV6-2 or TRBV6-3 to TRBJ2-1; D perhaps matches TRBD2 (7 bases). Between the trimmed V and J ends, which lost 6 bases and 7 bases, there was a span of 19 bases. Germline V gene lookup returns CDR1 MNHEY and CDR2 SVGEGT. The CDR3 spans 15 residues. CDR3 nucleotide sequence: TGTGCCAGCAGCCCGGAGGGGGGGGGCTGGAATGAGCAGTTCTTC. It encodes CASSPEGGGWNEQFF.

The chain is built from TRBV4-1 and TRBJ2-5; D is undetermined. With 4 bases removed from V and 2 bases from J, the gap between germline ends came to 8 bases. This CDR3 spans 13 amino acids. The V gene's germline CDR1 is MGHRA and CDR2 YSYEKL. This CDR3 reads CASSRRSQETQYF. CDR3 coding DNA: TGCGCCAGCAGCCGACGGTCACAAGAGACCCAGTACTTC.

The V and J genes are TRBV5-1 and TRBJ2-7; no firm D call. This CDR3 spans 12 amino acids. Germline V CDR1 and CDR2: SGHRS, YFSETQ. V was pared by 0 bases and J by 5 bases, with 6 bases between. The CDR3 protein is CASSLGSHEQYF. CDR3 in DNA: TGCGCCAGCAGCTTGGGGTCCCACGAGCAGTACTTC.

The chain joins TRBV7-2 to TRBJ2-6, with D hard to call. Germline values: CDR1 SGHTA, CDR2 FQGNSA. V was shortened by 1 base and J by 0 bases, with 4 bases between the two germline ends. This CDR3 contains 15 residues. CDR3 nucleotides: TGTGCCAGCAGCTTAGACAGCTCTGGGGCCAACGTCCTGACTTTC. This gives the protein CASSLDSSGANVLTF.

CDR3 in DNA: TGCAGCGTTGCCCAGACAGGGAAGGTTGGCTACACCTTC. As protein: CSVAQTGKVGYTF. This chain uses TRBV29-1 with TRBJ1-2; 7 nucleotides match TRBD1. The CDR3 consists of 13 residues. The V gene's germline CDR1 is SQVTM and CDR2 ANQGSEA. Germline trimming cut 4 bases from V and 7 bases from J; bases unmatched to any gene: 9.